The rows below give T cell receptor beta chains drawn from one sample of a study of blood T cell repertoires in COVID-19. Generated by immunoSEQ multiplex PCR, the TCRdb table keeps only in-frame clones and is missing some. The sample holds 200,000 to 300,000 clones, more than 75% seen once. Sequencing was done on a sample of peripheral blood. Every receptor here comes from a woman younger than 45 who had recovered from COVID-19. Each CDR3 is given without its conserved first and last residue. The size field is filled for only some rows; it gives once, few, many or a size class.

v_gene	j_gene	abundance	CDR3aa
TRBV4-1	TRBJ1-5	few	ASSQDLFQPQH
TRBV9	TRBJ2-3	once	ASSTSGIPDTDTQY
TRBV4-2	TRBJ2-7	NA	ASSQAEYYEQY
TRBV27	TRBJ2-3	NA	ASSRWGGATDTQY
TRBV11-1	TRBJ1-3	once	ASSGRLDISGNTIY
TRBV12-5	TRBJ2-6	NA	ASGLVRGGSGANVLT
TRBV7-9	TRBJ1-1	NA	ASNSRTGINTEAF
TRBV6-2/TRBV6-3	TRBJ1-2	NA	ASSFPPHGYT
TRBV13	TRBJ1-2	NA	ASSLRGRGHYGYT
TRBV7-9	TRBJ2-3	NA	ASSSAGVRTDTQY
TRBV5-5	TRBJ2-1	NA	ASSLVGADEQF
TRBV7-2	TRBJ2-1	NA	ASSLVGQGGGNEQF
TRBV5-1	TRBJ2-3	NA	ASSLSGYTDTQY
TRBV3-1/TRBV3-2	TRBJ1-1	NA	ASSQPTGGETEAF
TRBV6-2/TRBV6-3	TRBJ2-7	few	ASSLAEGNYEQY
TRBV2	TRBJ2-5	NA	VVWRGEETQY
TRBV20-1	TRBJ2-7	NA	SGQGSYEQY
TRBV5-1	TRBJ1-5	NA	ASSWTGDQPQH
TRBV6-1	TRBJ2-2	NA	ASSDALAVNTGELF
TRBV11-2	TRBJ2-5	once	ASSSSGGLQETQY
TRBV20-1	TRBJ2-1	NA	SATGTEQF
TRBV9	TRBJ2-4	NA	ASSAREAIQY
TRBV5-1	TRBJ1-2	NA	ASSSTGQDYGYT
TRBV25-1	TRBJ2-1	few	ASSDGGESSYNEQF
TRBV4-1	TRBJ2-2	NA	ASSPKINTGELF
TRBV29-1	TRBJ2-5	NA	SVYGGGETQY
TRBV4-1	TRBJ1-2	NA	ASSQALAFRGRGYGYT
TRBV27	TRBJ2-7	NA	ASTQDQGLYEQY
TRBV15	TRBJ2-2	NA	ATSRSRALGHTGELF
TRBV9	TRBJ2-2	NA	ASSGTSGEPRGGELF
TRBV13	TRBJ1-1	NA	ASSLEDGDTEAF
TRBV19	TRBJ2-5	NA	ASSLSGGFETQY
TRBV18	TRBJ2-3	NA	ASSPEISTDTQY
TRBV7-2	TRBJ2-5	NA	ASSLVPRAETQY
TRBV27	TRBJ2-1	NA	ASSPTPRGRFVNEQF
TRBV7-9	TRBJ1-1	NA	ASSPLNRANTEAF
TRBV29-1	TRBJ1-6	NA	SAADSPDSPLH
TRBV19	TRBJ2-7	NA	ASAQMGGFSYEQY
TRBV1	TRBJ2-3	NA	TSSQETAGAPDTQY
TRBV9	TRBJ2-3	NA	ASSPRSGGVAVDTQY
TRBV2	TRBJ1-1	NA	ASSRDMNTEAF
TRBV7-9	TRBJ2-4	NA	ASSLALGRGELAKNIQY